This paragraph reports one T cell receptor (beta chain). Its antigen is currently unknown. This sample stems from a study of cytomegalovirus exposure and HLA in healthy donors. Study-wide background: In a later analysis, it was reported that the roughly 120 validation repertoires had been produced on the same platform as the roughly 700 repertoires belonging to the first cohort.

Unmatched junction bases numbered 5, after V lost 4 bases and J lost 2 bases. Germline V gene data show CDR1 as MNHEY and CDR2 as SVGAGI. The length of the CDR3 is 16 residues. General study results and limits: It was confirmed in vitro that a few of the CMV-associated chains were specific for CMV antigens.

Produced via immunoSEQ multiplex PCR; TCRdb's table is partial and in-frame only. The sample lists about 360,000 clones, roughly 85% seen once, with roughly 0.82% in the top ten. This chain connects TRBV6-5 to TRBJ2-2; 9 nucleotides agree with TRBD1. Sequenced material: PBMCs. This sequence originates from a woman aged 18-30 years in good health and CMV-seronegative. This chain's CDR3 is CASSLDRGLNTGELFF. In nucleotides, the CDR3 is TGTGCCAGCAGTTTAGACAGGGGGTTAAACACCGGGGAGCTGTTTTTT.